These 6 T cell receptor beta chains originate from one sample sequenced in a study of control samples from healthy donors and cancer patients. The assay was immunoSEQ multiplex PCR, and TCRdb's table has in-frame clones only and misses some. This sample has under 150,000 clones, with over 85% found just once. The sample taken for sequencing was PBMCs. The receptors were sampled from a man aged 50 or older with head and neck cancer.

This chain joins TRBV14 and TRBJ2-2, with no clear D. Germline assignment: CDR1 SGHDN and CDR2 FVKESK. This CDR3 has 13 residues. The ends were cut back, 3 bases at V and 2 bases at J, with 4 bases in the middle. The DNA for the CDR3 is TGTGCCAGCAGCCACCTCAACACCGGGGAGCTGTTTTTT. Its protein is CASSHLNTGELFF.

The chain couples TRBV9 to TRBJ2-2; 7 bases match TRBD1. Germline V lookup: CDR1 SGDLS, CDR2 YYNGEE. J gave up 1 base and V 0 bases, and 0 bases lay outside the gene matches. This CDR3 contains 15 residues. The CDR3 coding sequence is TGTGCCAGCAGCGTAGCAGGGGGGAACACCGGGGAGCTGTTTTTT. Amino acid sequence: CASSVAGGNTGELFF.

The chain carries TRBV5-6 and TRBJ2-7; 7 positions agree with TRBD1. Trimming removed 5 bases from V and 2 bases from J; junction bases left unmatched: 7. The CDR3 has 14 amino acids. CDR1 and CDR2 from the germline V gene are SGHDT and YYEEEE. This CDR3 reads CASRSEGAPYEQYF. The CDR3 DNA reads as TGTGCCAGCAGAAGCGAGGGGGCGCCCTACGAGCAGTACTTC.

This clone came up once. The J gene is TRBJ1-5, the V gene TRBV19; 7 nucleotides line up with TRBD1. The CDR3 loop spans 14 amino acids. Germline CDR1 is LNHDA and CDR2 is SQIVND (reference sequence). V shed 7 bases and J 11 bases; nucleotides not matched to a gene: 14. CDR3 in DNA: TGTGCCAGTACCTTTCAGGGGGGCCCTTTGACCCAGCATTTT. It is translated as CASTFQGGPLTQHF.

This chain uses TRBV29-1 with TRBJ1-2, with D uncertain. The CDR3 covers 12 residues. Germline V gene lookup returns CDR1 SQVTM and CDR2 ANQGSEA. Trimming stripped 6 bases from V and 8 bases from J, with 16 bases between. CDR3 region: CSVPWPTKGYTF. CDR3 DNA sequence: TGCAGCGTGCCCTGGCCCACGAAAGGCTACACCTTC.

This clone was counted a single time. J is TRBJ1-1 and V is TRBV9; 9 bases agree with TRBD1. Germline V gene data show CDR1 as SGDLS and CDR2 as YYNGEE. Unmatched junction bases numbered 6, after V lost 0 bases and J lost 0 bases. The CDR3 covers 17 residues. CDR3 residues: CASSVGAGQGMNTEAFF. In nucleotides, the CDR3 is TGTGCCAGCAGCGTAGGGGCGGGACAGGGTATGAACACTGAAGCTTTCTTT.